One sample yielded the 17 T cell receptor beta chains listed below, sequenced in a study of STAT5B mutations in CD4+ large granular lymphocyte leukemia. The repertoire was sequenced with immunoSEQ multiplex PCR; TCRdb's copy has only in-frame clones and lacks some. Here the sample spans 45,000 to 50,000 clones, roughly 84% being singletons. Sequencing was performed on CD4+ T cells from blood buffy coats. Every receptor here comes from a human donor in good health.

The sample holds one count of this clone. The CDR3 reads CASNWDRVVTEAFF. DNA of the CDR3: TGTGCCAGCAATTGGGACAGGGTCGTCACTGAAGCTTTCTTT. The chain employs TRBV6-1 and TRBJ1-1, with 9 bases identical to TRBD1. V dropped 7 bases and J dropped 4; count of bases not matched to a gene: 7. Germline CDR1 is MNHNS and CDR2 is SASEGT. This CDR3 contains 14 residues.

The V gene is TRBV7-9, the J gene TRBJ1-1; tentative D call: TRBD1 (6 bases). V lost 0 bases and J lost 5, with 13 bases in between. The CDR3 runs to 15 residues. The germline V gene encodes CDR1 SEHNR and CDR2 FQNEAQ (reference sequence). DNA of the CDR3: TGTGCCAGCAGCTTAGCGGTGGGGGGGCGAACTGAAGCTTTCTTT. This encodes CASSLAVGGRTEAFF.

This clone has a single count. The chain is built from TRBV20-1 and TRBJ2-3; no definite D call. V was shortened by 1 base and J by 15 bases, with 14 bases between the two germline ends. The CDR3 contains 11 residues. Germline V CDR1 and CDR2: DFQATT, SNEGSKA (reference sequence). The CDR3 DNA is TGCAGTGCTAGAGGAGGATCGGTACGATATTTT. This sequence encodes CSARGGSVRYF.

The V and J genes are TRBV11-3 and TRBJ2-3, with 8 bases fitting TRBD2. The CDR3 is made up of 16 amino acids. V was pared by 1 base and J by 10 bases, with 13 bases of the junction left unmatched. Germline V gene lookup returns CDR1 SGHNT and CDR2 YENEEA. The CDR3 protein is CASSLGVGLAAPSQYF. CDR3 nucleotides: TGTGCCAGCAGCTTAGGTGTAGGACTAGCAGCCCCCTCGCAGTATTTT.

The V call is TRBV7-2, the J call TRBJ2-1; 8 nucleotides match TRBD2. The length of the CDR3 is 15 residues. The trim removed 2 bases at V and 9 bases at J, leaving 9 bases unmatched. CDR1 SGHTA and CDR2 FQGNSA come from the germline V gene. The CDR3 DNA is TGTGCCAGCAGCTTAAACCCGGGGGGGCTAGGTGAGCAGTTCTTC. It translates to CASSLNPGGLGEQFF.

This chain uses TRBV9 with TRBJ1-2; D gene unclear. From germline, CDR1 is SGDLS and CDR2 YYNGEE. The CDR3 has 14 residues. V lost 4 bases, J lost 2 bases, and 12 bases lay in between. CDR3 sequence: CASSFQTQNYGYTF. The CDR3 nucleotides are TGTGCCAGCAGCTTCCAGACACAGAACTATGGCTACACCTTC.

V and J are TRBV6-1 and TRBJ1-1; D is ambiguous. The CDR3 has 14 amino acids. Looked up from germline, CDR1 is MNHNS and CDR2 is SASEGT. Deletions cut 3 bases from V and 5 bases from J, with 13 bases between. The chain's CDR3 is CASSEPWRATEAFF. CDR3 sequence (DNA): TGTGCCAGCAGTGAGCCCTGGAGGGCGACTGAAGCTTTCTTT.

The chain recombines TRBV5-6 with TRBJ1-4; 7 bases line up with TRBD1. The CDR3 contains 17 residues. Germline-derived CDR1 and CDR2 are SGHDT and YYEEEE. Trimming at V came to 3 bases and at J to 11 bases, leaving 19 bases not matched to a gene. The CDR3 DNA is TGTGCCAGCAGCTGGATCCGAGGGGACAGCCCTCTCGAGAAACTGTTTTTT. It translates to CASSWIRGDSPLEKLFF.

The rearrangement uses TRBV7-2 and TRBJ2-7; unclear D gene. Germline V gives CDR1 SGHTA, CDR2 FQGNSA. The V end was cut by 0 bases, the J end by 2 bases, with 2 bases between. This CDR3 has 12 residues. This CDR3 is CASSLAAYEQYF. As DNA, the CDR3 is TGTGCCAGCAGCTTAGCAGCCTACGAGCAGTACTTC.

The chain uses TRBV6-5 and TRBJ1-1; 8 nucleotides match TRBD1. Germline V gives CDR1 MNHEY, CDR2 SVGAGI. Unmatched junction bases numbered 4, after V lost 6 bases and J lost 1 base. The CDR3 loop spans 14 amino acids. The CDR3 loop reads CASRRGQENTEAFF. CDR3 nucleotide sequence: TGTGCCAGCAGAAGGGGACAGGAGAACACTGAAGCTTTCTTT.

V and J are TRBV19 and TRBJ2-3; no clear D gene. CDR1 is LNHDA and CDR2 is SQIVND in the germline V gene (reference sequence). The CDR3 runs to 12 residues. The germline V and J ends were trimmed by 6 bases and 0 bases, with 4 bases remaining between them. This chain's CDR3 is CASRRSTDTQYF. DNA of the CDR3: TGTGCCAGTAGGAGGAGCACAGATACGCAGTATTTT.

The chain carries TRBV5-1 and TRBJ1-3; TRBD1 agrees at 9 bases. Germline values: CDR1 SGHRS, CDR2 YFSETQ. V shed 0 bases, J shed 9 bases, and the junction held 10 bases outside the gene matches. The CDR3 is 16 residues long. The CDR3 loop reads CASSLDGTGTGGTIYF. The CDR3 DNA reads TGCGCCAGCAGCTTGGATGGGACAGGGACTGGTGGCACCATATATTTT.

This chain links TRBV5-6 with TRBJ2-1, with a tentative D call TRBD2 (5 bases). V was pared by 3 bases and J by 4 bases, with 14 bases between. Germline V gene sequence: CDR1 SGHDT, CDR2 YYEEEE. The CDR3 is 15 residues long. The CDR3 loop is CASSSRPRGYNEQFF. CDR3 DNA: TGTGCCAGCAGCTCAAGACCCCGGGGTTACAATGAGCAGTTCTTC. Supplemented by reference TRBV5-6 and TRBJ2-1, the full variable domain reads DAGVTQSPTHLIKTRGQQVTLRCSPKSGHDTVSWYQQALGQGPQFIFQYYEEEERQRGNFPDRFSGHQFPNYSSELNVNALLLGDSALYLCASSSRPRGYNEQFFGPGTRLTVL.

This chain connects TRBV28 to TRBJ1-1, with 10 positions matching TRBD1. The CDR3 length is 14 residues. V trimming: 3 bases; J trimming: 5 bases; junction bases outside the gene matches: 3. Germline V lookup: CDR1 MDHEN, CDR2 SYDVKM. CDR3 sequence reads: CASSLGDRGTEAFF. The CDR3 DNA is TGTGCCAGCAGTTTGGGGGACAGGGGAACTGAAGCTTTCTTT.

V is TRBV6-6 and J is TRBJ2-2; TRBD1 matches at 9 bases. The germline CDR1 and CDR2 sequences are MNHNY and SVGAGI (reference sequence). Losses at the gene ends were 5 bases for V and 5 bases for J; bases not matched to a gene: 6. The CDR3 consists of 15 residues. The CDR3 region is CASSNRQGGTGELFF. The CDR3 coding sequence is TGTGCCAGCAGTAATAGACAGGGGGGAACCGGGGAGCTGTTTTTT.

The genes are TRBV6-5 and TRBJ2-1; no clear D. The CDR3 sequence is 15 residues long. CDR1 is MNHEY and CDR2 is SVGAGI in the germline V gene. Trimming took off 0 bases at V and 1 base at J, with 7 bases between the two ends. CDR3 sequence: CASSYSGPSYNEQFF. DNA of the CDR3: TGTGCCAGCAGTTACTCAGGGCCTTCCTACAATGAGCAGTTCTTC.

The chain couples TRBV30 to TRBJ1-2; the D is unclear. The germline CDR1 and CDR2 sequences are GTSNPN and SVGIG (reference sequence). This CDR3 is built from 13 residues. With 0 bases removed from V and 7 bases from J, the gap between germline ends came to 12 bases. The CDR3 DNA follows: TGTGCCTGGAGTGTAGGTGGGGATAGTGGCTACACCTTC. This codes for CAWSVGGDSGYTF.